This T cell receptor (beta chain) stems from a study of naive and memory T cell subsets. An equimolar mix of two oligonucleotides served as the beta constant-region primer for TRBC1 and TRBC2. Ligated cDNA was amplified by four rounds of PCR with nested alpha and beta constant-region primers and SP2. One entry per CDR3 protein results from TCRdb running MiXCR on the UMI-ligation and nested PCR reads. The repertoire holds 25,000 to 40,000 distinct CDR3 sequences, with less than 20% as singletons. CD4 T cells were positively selected, then CD8 T cells from the CD4-negative fraction. Germline CDR1 is DFQATT and CDR2 is SNEGSKA (reference sequence). V trimming: 7 bases; J trimming: 5 bases; junction bases outside the gene matches: 14. The CDR3 length is 16 residues. This clonotype was seen a handful of times.

The V call is TRBV20-1, the J call TRBJ2-1, with 10 bases that match TRBD2. The origin of this receptor is a human donor in good health. The sequenced sample consisted of effector memory CD4+ T cells from blood. Specified subset: effector memory, CD45RA- CD27-. The CDR3 loop is CSVWDSGRPKDNEQFF. As DNA, the CDR3 is TGCAGTGTTTGGGATAGCGGGAGGCCAAAGGACAATGAGCAGTTCTTC.